Following are 15 T cell receptor beta chains from one sample sequenced in a study of T cells in Graves' hyperthyroidism and ophthalmopathy. Amplification of TCR beta CDR3 regions used RNA as the template. When the TCR CDR3 underwent first-round RT-PCR, the HTBI primer set was used. One entry per CDR3 protein, called by TCRdb with MiXCR from the multiplex PCR reads. This sample has around 300,000 distinct CDR3 sequences, with 15% found just once. The material sequenced was blood. All receptors come from a woman in her forties or fifties with Graves' hyperthyroidism that later progressed to Graves' ophthalmopathy.

This clonotype turned up a few times. The rearrangement links TRBV20-1 to TRBJ1-5; weak D call: TRBD1 (5 bases). The CDR3 spans 17 residues. The germline V gene encodes CDR1 DFQATT and CDR2 SNEGSKA (reference sequence). Deletions cut 0 bases from V and 1 base from J, with 16 bases between. The CDR3 spells CSARDGRLEGSNQPQHF. The CDR3 DNA sequence: TGCAGTGCTAGAGACGGTAGGTTGGAGGGGAGCAATCAGCCCCAGCATTTT.

Ten or more counts support this clonotype. J is TRBJ2-1 and V is TRBV6-1; D is perhaps TRBD1 (6 bases). Per the germline V gene, CDR1 is MNHNS and CDR2 is SASEGT. Trimming stripped 4 bases from V and 10 bases from J, with 29 bases between. The CDR3 covers 18 residues. In nucleotides, the CDR3 is TGTGCCAGCAGTGGTTACCTCACCCCCCTTATAACAGGGCTCGAGCAGTTCTTC. Translation gives CASSGYLTPLITGLEQFF.

This clonotype appeared many times. V and J are TRBV7-9 and TRBJ1-4; D remains unclear. This CDR3 has 11 residues. Trimming stripped 7 bases from V and 8 bases from J, with 8 bases between. In germline, CDR1 is SEHNR, CDR2 FQNEAQ (reference sequence). The CDR3 sequence is CASTRSEKLFF. The DNA for the CDR3 is TGTGCCAGCACGAGAAGCGAAAAACTGTTTTTT.

This clonotype showed up many times. The chain combines TRBV9 with TRBJ2-2; a possible D gene is TRBD2 (5 bases). Germline values: CDR1 SGDLS, CDR2 YYNGEE. The length of the CDR3 is 17 residues. Between the trimmed V and J ends, which lost 5 bases and 0 bases, there was a span of 17 bases. CDR3 amino acids: CASSQGPPGTNTGELFF. CDR3 nucleotides: TGTGCCAGCAGTCAAGGGCCCCCGGGGACGAACACCGGGGAGCTGTTTTTT.

V gene TRBV19 combines with J gene TRBJ2-4; D uncertain. Germline-derived CDR1 and CDR2 are LNHDA and SQIVND (reference sequence). Trimming left V 3 bases short and J 7 bases short, with 13 bases between. The CDR3 spans 14 residues. The CDR3 region is CASSIQYAKNIQYF. The CDR3 DNA follows: TGTGCCAGTAGTATTCAGTACGCGAAGAACATTCAGTACTTC. The whole variable domain, filled in from reference TRBV19 and TRBJ2-4, reads DGGITQSPKYLFRKEGQNVTLSCEQNLNHDAMYWYRQDPGQGLRLIYYSQIVNDFQKGDIAEGYSVSREKKESFPLTVTSAQKNPTAFYLCASSIQYAKNIQYFGAGTRLSVL.

This clonotype was seen repeatedly, ten times or more. The chain couples TRBV29-1 to TRBJ2-3; D uncertain. The germline V gene encodes CDR1 SQVTM and CDR2 ANQGSEA. The CDR3 contains 10 residues. CDR3 coding DNA: TGCAGTGCTGACACAGATACGCAGTATTTT. This codes for CSADTDTQYF.

This clonotype was seen at least ten times. The chain couples TRBV7-3 to TRBJ2-3; no clear D. Germline loops: CDR1 SGHTA, CDR2 FQGTGA. The CDR3 covers 13 residues. V lost 5 bases to trimming and J lost 6 bases, with 12 bases between them. The CDR3 nucleotides are TGTGCCAGCAGCGTGGGGTTGGCGGATACGCAGTATTTT. It specifies CASSVGLADTQYF.

The chain carries TRBV7-9 and TRBJ1-6, with 7 bases matching TRBD1. The CDR3 spans 15 residues. Germline CDR1 reads SEHNR; CDR2 reads FQNEAQ (reference sequence). V shed 5 bases, J shed 5 bases, and the junction held 6 bases outside the gene matches. CDR3 DNA: TGTGCCAGCAGCATCCTGGGACAGAATAATTCACCCCTCCACTTT. This gives the protein CASSILGQNNSPLHF.

This clonotype was seen repeatedly, ten times or more. This chain links TRBV18 with TRBJ2-7; D might be TRBD1 or TRBD2, each matching 5 bases. The CDR3 has 15 amino acids. V lost 2 bases and J 4 bases, leaving 15 bases between the germline ends. Germline assignment: CDR1 KGHSH and CDR2 LQKENI. The DNA of the CDR3 is TGTGCCAGCTCACCAGGGGGAGCAAGCCCATACGAGCAGTACTTC. Translation gives CASSPGGASPYEQYF.

This clonotype was seen many times. The rearrangement joins TRBV18 to TRBJ2-1; D may be TRBD2 (6 bases). CDR1 and CDR2 (germline): KGHSH, LQKENI. Trimming pared 1 base from V and 0 bases from J, leaving 13 bases between. CDR3 length: 17 residues. CDR3 sequence (DNA): TGTGCCAGCTCACCACTAGGCTACGGGAGCTCCTACAATGAGCAGTTCTTC. Translated: CASSPLGYGSSYNEQFF. The full variable domain, its missing parts supplied by reference TRBV18 and TRBJ2-1, is NAGVMQNPRHLVRRRGQEARLRCSPMKGHSHVYWYRQLPEEGLKFMVYLQKENIIDESGMPKERFSAEFPKEGPSILRIQQVVRGDSAAYFCASSPLGYGSSYNEQFFGPGTRLTVL.

This clonotype was counted at least ten times. This chain connects TRBV20-1 to TRBJ2-6, with D possibly TRBD1 on 6 matching bases. CDR3 size: 16 residues. The V and J ends lost 0 bases and 4 bases respectively, with 13 bases between them. The germline CDR1 and CDR2 sequences are DFQATT and SNEGSKA (reference sequence). The CDR3 DNA reads as TGCAGTGCTAGAGATCATACAGGGACCGGGGCCAACGTCCTGACTTTC. Translated, it gives CSARDHTGTGANVLTF.

At least ten counts were recorded for this clonotype. CDR3 in DNA: TGTGCCAGCAGCCAAGAACCCCGACTAGGAGGTACAGATACGCAGTATTTT. Translated: CASSQEPRLGGTDTQYF. The genes are TRBV4-2 and TRBJ2-3, with TRBD2 as a possible D gene (6 bases). V gave up 0 bases and J gave up 3 bases, with 16 bases separating them. This CDR3 spans 17 amino acids. CDR1 is LGHNA and CDR2 is YNFKEQ in the germline V gene.

There are many counts of this clonotype. The chain has TRBV5-1 and TRBJ2-5, with a tentative D call TRBD1 (5 bases). The ends were cut back, 4 bases at V and 5 bases at J, with 12 bases in the middle. This CDR3 has 13 residues. Germline CDR1 reads SGHRS; CDR2 reads YFSETQ. Here the CDR3 reads CASSLTVSETQYF. The CDR3 DNA reads TGCGCCAGCAGCCTGACAGTTTCGGAGACCCAGTACTTC.

This clonotype was recorded at least ten times. This chain uses TRBV18 with TRBJ1-1, with D possibly matching TRBD1 (5 bases). The germline V gene encodes CDR1 KGHSH and CDR2 LQKENI. Between the trimmed V and J ends, which lost 5 bases and 12 bases, there was a span of 13 bases. CDR3 length: 11 amino acids. CDR3 protein: CASSLRDSSFF. The DNA of the CDR3 is TGTGCCAGCTCATTACGGGACTCGTCTTTCTTT. Based on the CDR3 plus reference TRBV18 and TRBJ1-1, the full variable domain is NAGVMQNPRHLVRRRGQEARLRCSPMKGHSHVYWYRQLPEEGLKFMVYLQKENIIDESGMPKERFSAEFPKEGPSILRIQQVVRGDSAAYFCASSLRDSSFFGQGTRLTVV.

This clonotype occurred many times. This chain uses TRBV12-3 or TRBV12-4 with TRBJ2-7; maybe TRBD2 (6 bases). The CDR3 spans 14 residues. V was shortened by 2 bases and J by 0 bases, with 8 bases between the two germline ends. The CDR3 protein is CASSLIGSSYEQYF. The CDR3 bases are TGTGCCAGCAGTTTAATCGGGAGCTCCTACGAGCAGTACTTC.